The T cell receptor beta chain described here comes from a study of beta chain features in type 1 diabetes. The study's findings and limits: Among type 1 diabetes patients, VDJ junctions had fewer insertions and more deletions. All four CD4+ subsets from Type 1 diabetes patients carried moderately but significantly shorter TCRB CDR3s.

Every isolated RNA sample was fully reverse transcribed, so sequencing captured expressed TCRB transcripts. The protocol was immunoSEQ multiplex PCR, while the TCRdb copy is restricted to in-frame clones and leaves out a portion. Of some 350,000 clones listed, 13% are singletons. Using CD45RO/CCR7/CD25/CD127/CD95/CD27, CD4+ naive, central memory, regulatory and stem cell-like memory cells were sorted. On this clone: Antigen unknown.

The clonotype originates from a woman aged 18-35 years with type 1 diabetes. Specimen: naive CD4+ T cells from blood.

The CDR3 spells CASSLIPGDRGLGEQFF. The CDR3 nucleotides are TGTGCCAGCAGCCTTATCCCAGGGGACAGGGGATTAGGTGAGCAGTTCTTC. The V and J genes are TRBV7-9 and TRBJ2-1, with TRBD1 identical over 10 bases. Germline loops: CDR1 SEHNR, CDR2 FQNEAQ (reference sequence). The CDR3 consists of 17 residues. The V segment lost 5 bases and the J segment 9 bases; nucleotides outside the gene matches: 16.